This T cell receptor beta chain was captured by sequencing in a study of cytomegalovirus exposure and HLA in healthy donors. In the study overall: Genotyping of roughly 400 donors showed that 80% to 85% belonged to the Caucasian-associated ancestry cluster.

Trimming left V 1 base short and J 8 bases short, with 17 bases between. The CDR3 extends over 16 amino acids. Germline loops: CDR1 LGHNA, CDR2 YSLEER. 60 Vbeta and 13 Jbeta primers were used in PCR. Here immunoSEQ multiplex PCR was the method, and the copy in TCRdb shows in-frame clones only, minus some. The sample gives fewer than 140,000 clones, approximately 80% of which show up once; 1.5% to 2% is in the top ten. Study findings and constraints: V segments that were indistinguishable, TRBV6-2 and TRBV6-3 among them, were omitted from analysis.

As concerns this clone: Its antigen is as yet unknown.

The chain links TRBV4-3 to TRBJ1-4, with a possible D match to TRBD1 (5 bases). Material for sequencing was PBMCs. This clonotype was obtained from a man in his fifties or sixties in good health and CMV-seronegative. CDR3: CASSQVTGAYVEKLFF. DNA for the CDR3: TGCGCCAGCAGCCAAGTGACTGGGGCCTATGTCGAAAAACTGTTTTTT.